These 12 T cell receptor beta chains were sequenced from one sample in a study of blood T cells in healthy people across ages. With a J-beta primer mix and a sample-barcoded 5' primer, a second PCR ran about 6 to 11 cycles. TCRdb re-analysed the 5' RACE reads in MiXCR, keeping a single row per CDR3 protein. In the table there are some 780,000 distinct CDR3 sequences, just over 55% of which are singletons. The sequenced sample was blood. These TCRs come from a man aged 35 to 55 in good health.

The genes are TRBV28 and TRBJ2-7; no reliable D call. This CDR3 has 15 amino acids. V was pared by 5 bases and J by 0 bases, with 14 bases between. Germline CDR1 is MDHEN and CDR2 is SYDVKM. CDR3 residues: CASSPAGEVSYEQYF. The CDR3 DNA sequence: TGTGCCAGCAGTCCCGCAGGTGAGGTCTCCTACGAGCAGTACTTC.

This chain connects TRBV7-3 to TRBJ1-1; D unclear. Germline values: CDR1 SGHTA, CDR2 FQGTGA. The CDR3 is made up of 15 amino acids. Trimming cost V 4 bases and J 3 bases, with 15 bases left between them. This CDR3 reads CASSSGKFGYTEAFF. Written as DNA, the CDR3 is TGTGCCAGCAGCTCCGGGAAGTTCGGGTACACTGAAGCTTTCTTT.

V and J are TRBV11-2 and TRBJ2-1; D is uncertain. CDR1 is SGHAT, CDR2 FQNNGV, per germline. The V end was cut by 1 base, the J end by 0 bases, with 10 bases between. The CDR3 contains 16 residues. In DNA form, the CDR3 reads TGTGCCAGCAGCTTAGTTCTCCAAAGCTCCTACAATGAGCAGTTCTTC. Encoded protein: CASSLVLQSSYNEQFF.

The chain carries TRBV4-3 and TRBJ2-1; D is unresolved. The CDR3 is 14 residues long. Trimming took off 0 bases at V and 10 bases at J, with 13 bases between the two ends. CDR1 and CDR2 (germline): LGHNA, YSLEER. The CDR3 DNA is TGCGCCAGCAGCCAAGACTTCCGGCTAGGAGAGCAGTTCTTC. This translates into CASSQDFRLGEQFF.

The chain is built from TRBV28 and TRBJ1-2; D possibly corresponds to TRBD1 (6 bases). V was trimmed by 6 bases and J by 7 bases, leaving 18 bases between them. CDR1 and CDR2 from the germline V gene are MDHEN and SYDVKM. The CDR3 has 14 residues. CDR3 in amino acids: CASRLKGGNRGYTF. Here the CDR3 DNA reads TGTGCCAGCAGACTAAAGGGGGGGAACCGTGGCTACACCTTC.

With respect to this clonotype: The junction departs from the called germline gene at one end, perhaps through a read error. J is TRBJ2-7 and V is TRBV5-1; possible D gene TRBD1, 5 bases. Germline CDR1 reads SGHRS; CDR2 reads YFSETQ. The CDR3 runs 14 residues. The CDR3 sequence: CASSFDSNSDEQYF. CDR3 nucleotides: TGCGCCAGCAGCTTCGACAGCAACTCCGACGAGCAGTACTTC.

The gene calls are TRBV4-2 and TRBJ2-7, with D perhaps being TRBD1 or TRBD2 (5 bases each). Germline V CDR1 and CDR2: LGHNA, YNFKEQ. CDR3 length: 20 residues. V was pared by 0 bases and J by 3 bases, with 27 bases between. Written as DNA, the CDR3 is TGTGCCAGCAGCCAAGATTTGGTTGGGAAAGCGGCAGGGAAATTCTACGAGCAGTACTTC. It encodes CASSQDLVGKAAGKFYEQYF.

The chain combines TRBV14 with TRBJ2-1; D unresolved. The CDR3 is 13 amino acids. V lost 6 bases and J 4 bases, leaving 10 bases between the germline ends. Per germline, CDR1 SGHDN and CDR2 FVKESK. For the CDR3, the DNA is TGTGCCAGCAGGCCAATAAGTTACAATGAGCAGTTCTTC. It translates to CASRPISYNEQFF. Using reference TRBV14 and TRBJ2-1 for the parts outside the CDR3, the full variable domain is EAGVTQFPSHSVIEKGQTVTLRCDPISGHDNLYWYRRVMGKEIKFLLHFVKESKQDESGMPNNRFLAERTGGTYSTLKVQPAELEDSGVYFCASRPISYNEQFFGPGTRLTVL.

The gene calls are TRBV7-2 and TRBJ2-5; maybe TRBD2 (5 bases). This CDR3 has 15 amino acids. CDR1 is SGHTA and CDR2 is FQGNSA in the germline V gene. Trimming stripped 1 base from V and 0 bases from J, with 9 bases between. The CDR3: CASSLVTGNQETQYF. The DNA of the CDR3 is TGTGCCAGCAGCTTAGTAACGGGGAACCAAGAGACCCAGTACTTC.

This clonotype showed up just a few times. The rearrangement links TRBV2 to TRBJ2-4; 8 bases align to TRBD1. The germline CDR1 and CDR2 sequences are SNHLY and FYNNEI. Germline trimming cut 10 bases from V and 11 bases from J; bases unmatched to any gene: 19. This CDR3 contains 15 residues. CDR3 sequence (DNA): TGTGCCACCAATCTCCCCGGTCCGACACAGGGGGTTCAGTACTTC. It translates to CATNLPGPTQGVQYF.

This chain connects TRBV3-1 to TRBJ2-2, with unresolved D. The CDR3 is made up of 15 amino acids. Germline values: CDR1 LGHDT, CDR2 YNNKEL (reference sequence). Deletions cut 3 bases from V and 0 bases from J, with 8 bases between. The DNA for the CDR3 is TGTGCCAGCAGCCACCCGAGTTCGAACACCGGGGAGCTGTTTTTT. This codes for CASSHPSSNTGELFF.

The chain has TRBV7-9 and TRBJ2-5; D is possibly TRBD2 (5 bases). The J call may be wrong; the DNA end is better matched by TRBJ2-7. The CDR3 is 14 residues long. Germline values: CDR1 SEHNR, CDR2 FQNEAQ (reference sequence). The CDR3 here is CASSSSGKNYEQYF. Written as DNA, the CDR3 is TGTGCCAGCAGCTCCTCCGGGAAAAACTACGAGCAGTACTTC.